A selection of T cell receptor beta chains follows, all from one sample in a study of T cell responses to AZD1222 COVID-19 vaccine. Sequencing was performed with immunoSEQ multiplex PCR; in TCRdb, only in-frame clones are kept and a portion is missing. The sample has approximately 100,000 clones; roughly 84% are singletons. The sequenced sample was peripheral blood, obtained on day 0 of AZD1222 vaccination. The receptor source for this set is an adult in good health. CDR3s include the opening cysteine and the closing phenylalanine or tryptophan. The D gene is left open where the match is weak. Only part of the rows carry a size: once, few, many, or a class if the clone is expanded.

v_call	j_call	d_call	clone_size	cdr3_aa	cdr3_nt
TRBV3-1/TRBV3-2	TRBJ1-1	TRBD1	once	CASSQNTGQEAFF	TGTGCCAGCAGCCAAAACACGGGACAGGAAGCTTTCTTT
TRBV7-2	TRBJ2-1	-	few	CASSLLSLGQFF	TGTGCCAGCAGCTTACTAAGCCTGGGGCAGTTCTTC
TRBV5-1	TRBJ2-3	TRBD1	-	CASSWVEGQGVTDTQYF	TGCGCCAGCAGCTGGGTGGAGGGACAGGGGGTCACAGATACGCAGTATTTT
TRBV2	TRBJ1-4	-	-	CASRTELIEKLFF	TGTGCCAGCAGGACAGAGTTAATTGAAAAACTGTTTTTT
TRBV18	TRBJ1-2	-	-	CASSPDSAYGYTF	TGTGCCAGCTCCCCGGACAGTGCTTATGGCTACACCTTC
TRBV18	TRBJ2-1	-	-	CASSREMGSFSYNEQFF	TGTGCCAGCTCACGGGAGATGGGCTCCTTCTCCTACAATGAGCAGTTCTTC
TRBV4-3	TRBJ1-1	-	-	CASSQALVGGTEAFF	TGCGCCAGCAGCCAAGCGCTAGTCGGTGGCACTGAAGCTTTCTTT
TRBV4-2	TRBJ2-6	-	-	CASSQENRHTRSGANVLTF	TGTGCCAGCAGCCAAGAGAACAGGCATACCCGCTCTGGGGCCAACGTCCTGACTTTC
TRBV19	TRBJ1-4	-	once	CASSSPTVTSEKLFF	TGTGCCAGTAGTAGCCCGACAGTTACTTCTGAAAAACTGTTTTTT
TRBV7-9	TRBJ1-2	-	-	CASSPTGGSYGYTF	TGTGCCAGCAGCCCCACGGGCGGGAGCTATGGCTACACCTTC
TRBV5-1	TRBJ1-4	-	-	CASSSTRVEEKLFF	TGCGCCAGCAGCTCTACCAGGGTGGAGGAAAAACTGTTTTTT
TRBV10-3	TRBJ1-2	-	-	CAISAPGNYGYTF	TGTGCCATCTCGGCCCCCGGAAACTATGGCTACACCTTC
TRBV5-1	TRBJ2-7	-	few	CASSDGNTYEQYF	TGCGCCAGCAGCGATGGGAACACCTACGAGCAGTACTTC
TRBV5-4	TRBJ1-1	TRBD1	-	CASSIPDRVGAFF	TGTGCCAGCAGCATCCCAGACAGGGTTGGAGCTTTCTTT
TRBV27	TRBJ2-1	-	once	CASSYRPRLRNSYNEQFF	TGTGCCAGCAGTTATAGGCCCCGGCTAAGAAACTCCTACAATGAGCAGTTCTTC
TRBV28	TRBJ1-5	-	-	CASSPFLYSNQPQHF	TGTGCCAGCAGCCCGTTCTTATATAGCAATCAGCCCCAGCATTTT
TRBV5-1	TRBJ1-4	-	-	CASSLVTGPGEKLFF	TGCGCCAGCAGCTTGGTCACGGGGCCCGGTGAAAAACTGTTTTTT
TRBV7-8	TRBJ1-5	TRBD1	-	CASSLGGGTGGQPQHF	TGTGCCAGCAGCTTAGGAGGTGGGACAGGGGGGCAGCCCCAGCATTTT
TRBV7-2	TRBJ1-2	-	-	CASTARREFGLNYGYTF	TGTGCCAGCACCGCCCGCCGGGAATTTGGGCTTAACTATGGCTACACCTTC
TRBV7-9	TRBJ1-6	TRBD1	-	CASSQDRGNSPLHF	TGTGCCAGCAGCCAAGACAGGGGGAATTCACCCCTCCACTTT
TRBV7-2	TRBJ2-7	TRBD2	-	CASKLRGGSYEQYF	TGTGCCAGCAAGCTCCGGGGGGGCTCCTACGAGCAGTACTTC
TRBV5-1	TRBJ2-2	-	-	CASSLVSRNTGELFF	TGCGCCAGCAGCTTGGTTTCCAGAAACACCGGGGAGCTGTTTTTT
TRBV18	TRBJ2-1	TRBD2	-	CASSPPRGGDGLGEQFF	TGTGCCAGCTCACCACCCCGCGGGGGGGATGGACTTGGTGAGCAGTTCTTC
TRBV12-3/TRBV12-4	TRBJ2-3	TRBD2	once	CASTSGRLNTQYF	TGTGCCAGCACTAGCGGGAGGTTGAATACGCAGTATTTT
TRBV30	TRBJ2-1	TRBD1	-	CAWSLYGAGQGYNEQFF	TGTGCCTGGAGTCTTTACGGAGCGGGACAGGGATACAATGAGCAGTTCTTC
TRBV30	TRBJ1-1	TRBD1	-	CAVRSGQGYTEAFF	TGTGCCGTCCGTTCGGGACAGGGCTACACTGAAGCTTTCTTT
TRBV5-1	TRBJ2-3	TRBD2	once	CASSMGLAVSSTDTQYF	TGCGCCAGCAGCATGGGGCTAGCGGTTTCTAGCACAGATACGCAGTATTTT
TRBV5-1	TRBJ2-5	TRBD1	-	CASSLAGQGVGETQYF	TGCGCCAGCAGCCTGGCGGGACAGGGGGTTGGAGAGACCCAGTACTTC
TRBV9	TRBJ2-2	-	-	CASSERPGPRTGELFF	TGTGCCAGCAGCGAGAGACCGGGACCCCGCACCGGGGAGCTGTTTTTT
TRBV4-2	TRBJ2-7	TRBD1	-	CASSQRTGGYEQYF	TGTGCCAGCAGCCAAAGGACAGGGGGGTACGAGCAGTACTTC
TRBV6-6	TRBJ1-2	TRBD1	-	CASSTGTGTYGYTF	TGTGCCAGCAGTACAGGGACAGGGACCTATGGCTACACCTTC
TRBV27	TRBJ1-5	-	-	CASSLRGNQPQHF	TGTGCCAGCAGTTTGAGGGGAAATCAGCCCCAGCATTTT
TRBV11-3	TRBJ1-4	TRBD1	few	CASSLGQRNEKLFF	TGTGCCAGCAGCTTGGGACAGAGGAATGAAAAACTGTTTTTT
TRBV10-3	TRBJ1-6	-	-	CAISDRGDSNSPLHF	TGTGCCATCAGTGACAGGGGTGATAGCAATTCACCCCTCCACTTT
TRBV6-1	TRBJ1-6	-	-	CASSEAPVYNSPLHF	TGTGCCAGCAGTGAAGCCCCAGTCTATAATTCACCCCTCCACTTT
TRBV27	TRBJ1-5	TRBD1	-	CASSLTGQSNQPQHF	TGTGCCAGCAGCCTAACGGGACAGAGCAATCAGCCCCAGCATTTT
TRBV11-2	TRBJ2-1	-	-	CASSLGGGVFF	TGTGCCAGCAGCTTAGGTGGGGGCGTGTTCTTC
TRBV29-1	TRBJ2-1	TRBD2	-	CSAPLAGVANEQFF	TGCAGCGCCCCACTAGCGGGAGTGGCCAATGAGCAGTTCTTC
TRBV7-9	TRBJ1-6	-	-	CASSPGWGGPVNSPLHF	TGTGCCAGCAGCCCCGGGTGGGGGGGGCCAGTCAATTCACCCCTCCACTTT